The 29 T cell receptor beta chains reported below all come from one sample, sequenced in a study of blood T cell repertoires in COVID-19. The assay was immunoSEQ multiplex PCR, and TCRdb's table has in-frame clones only and misses some. The sample shows roughly 70,000 clones, roughly 91% of them seen only once. Sequencing used peripheral blood. The receptors originated from a human donor in a cohort sampled during active COVID-19.

The rearrangement uses TRBV14 and TRBJ2-7, with 11 bases fitting TRBD1. The ends lost 0 bases at V and 0 bases at J; junction bases unmatched: 10. The CDR3 runs 19 residues. The germline gives CDR1 SGHDN, CDR2 FVKESK. The CDR3 is CASSQDKWRDRGISYEQYV. CDR3 bases: TGTGCCAGCAGCCAAGATAAGTGGCGGGACAGGGGGATCTCCTACGAGCAGTACGTC.

This clone was seen only a few times. The chain uses TRBV28 and TRBJ1-6; 7 bases fit TRBD1. The CDR3 covers 13 residues. Trimming at V came to 5 bases and at J to 10 bases, leaving 5 bases not matched to a gene. Germline V CDR1 and CDR2: MDHEN, SYDVKM. The CDR3 protein is CASSADRDSPLHF. Written as DNA, the CDR3 is TGTGCCAGCAGTGCCGACAGGGACTCACCCCTCCACTTT.

This chain links TRBV2 with TRBJ2-1, with D possibly matching TRBD1 (6 bases). Trimming left V 7 bases short and J 0 bases short, with 10 bases between. This CDR3 has 14 amino acids. Germline CDR1 reads SNHLY; CDR2 reads FYNNEI. The CDR3 region has the DNA TGTGCCAGCAACCAGGGGTACTCCTACAATGAGCAGTTCTTC. Residues: CASNQGYSYNEQFF.

This sequence joins TRBV7-3 and TRBJ1-1; no definite D call. V shed 4 bases and J shed 0 bases, with 6 bases lying between them. From germline, CDR1 is SGHTA and CDR2 FQGTGA. This CDR3 is built from 13 residues. CDR3 nucleotide sequence: TGTGCCAGCAGCTCGAGGATGAACACTGAAGCTTTCTTT. Protein: CASSSRMNTEAFF.

This clone was seen a handful of times. The chain has TRBV27 and TRBJ1-4; D gene unclear. The V gene's germline CDR1 is MNHEY and CDR2 SMNVEV (reference sequence). Trimming shortened V by 2 bases and J by 8 bases, and 12 bases separated the two germline ends. The CDR3 is 14 residues long. The CDR3 reads CASSLNGVEEKLFF. For the CDR3, the DNA is TGTGCCAGCAGTTTAAATGGAGTCGAGGAAAAACTGTTTTTT.

V gene TRBV29-1 combines with J gene TRBJ1-1; D perhaps matches TRBD1 (5 bases). This CDR3 is built from 13 residues. Germline CDR1 SQVTM, CDR2 ANQGSEA. V gave up 7 bases and J gave up 7 bases, with 19 bases separating them. The CDR3 bases are TGCAGCGCCCCCTCGGGGGGAATCGATGAAGCTTTCTTT. Residues: CSAPSGGIDEAFF. The full variable domain, in which reference TRBV29-1 and TRBJ1-1 provide the parts outside the CDR3, is SAVISQKPSRDICQRGTSLTIQCQVDSQVTMMFWYRQQPGQSLTLIATANQGSEATYESGFVIDKFPISRPNLTFSTLTVSNMSPEDSSIYLCSAPSGGIDEAFFGQGTRLTVV.

This clone has only one observation. This sequence joins TRBV5-1 and TRBJ2-5; TRBD1 agrees at 10 bases. The CDR3 contains 13 residues. The junction had 4 bases not matched to a gene; V was cut back by 4 bases and J by 7 bases. CDR1 and CDR2 from the germline V gene are SGHRS and YFSETQ. The CDR3 sequence: CASSRDRGVTQYF. The CDR3 DNA follows: TGCGCCAGCAGCCGGGACAGGGGCGTGACCCAGTACTTC.

This clone was observed a single time. The rearrangement joins TRBV18 to TRBJ2-1; D uncertain. V was clipped by 3 bases and J by 7 bases, with 10 bases between them. Germline-derived CDR1 and CDR2 are KGHSH and LQKENI. The length of the CDR3 is 13 residues. DNA for the CDR3: TGTGCCAGCTCACCCCGAGGTCTTAATGAGCAGTTCTTC. Residues: CASSPRGLNEQFF.

This clone appeared a single time. The chain has TRBV5-1 and TRBJ2-1; TRBD2 might be the D (6 bases). The CDR3 covers 13 residues. CDR1 is SGHRS and CDR2 is YFSETQ in the germline V gene. V lost 0 bases to trimming and J lost 8 bases, with 9 bases between them. The CDR3 region is CASSLERADEQFF. In DNA form, the CDR3 reads TGCGCCAGCAGCTTGGAGCGGGCGGATGAGCAGTTCTTC.

The chain couples TRBV12-3 or TRBV12-4 to TRBJ1-4; possible D gene TRBD1, 5 bases. V lost 5 bases and J 15 bases, leaving 16 bases between the germline ends. This CDR3 region has 12 residues. The CDR3: CASSGGGSKLFF. Here the CDR3 DNA reads TGTGCCAGCAGTGGGGGGGGGTCGAAGTTGTTTTTT.

The J gene is TRBJ2-3, the V gene TRBV18; TRBD2 matches at 7 bases. This CDR3 comprises 23 residues. The germline CDR1 and CDR2 sequences are KGHSH and LQKENI. Unmatched junction bases numbered 28, after V lost 2 bases and J lost 2 bases. CDR3 sequence (DNA): TGTGCCAGCTCACCATCCCAATTTCGTGGCGGGAGATCAGTATCGACGAACACAGATACGCAGTATTTT. Protein sequence: CASSPSQFRGGRSVSTNTDTQYF.

The rearrangement links TRBV28 to TRBJ1-3, with D possibly matching TRBD1 (5 bases). The V gene lost 8 bases and the J gene lost 3 bases, with 11 bases spanning the gap. Germline V gene lookup returns CDR1 MDHEN and CDR2 SYDVKM. The length of the CDR3 is 13 residues. Here the CDR3 reads CASRGTGGNTIYF. CDR3 in DNA: TGTGCCAGCCGAGGGACTGGTGGAAACACCATATATTTT.

The CDR3 reads CASSVPDYGYTF. The CDR3 nucleotides are TGCGCCAGCAGTGTACCAGACTATGGCTACACCTTC. The chain uses TRBV5-1 and TRBJ1-2; no firm D call. CDR3 size: 12 residues. Trimming shortened V by 5 bases and J by 3 bases, and 8 bases separated the two germline ends. CDR1 is SGHRS, CDR2 YFSETQ, per germline.

V is TRBV9 and J is TRBJ1-2, with 9 nucleotides matching TRBD1. The CDR3 contains 15 residues. Germline V gives CDR1 SGDLS, CDR2 YYNGEE. The V and J ends lost 4 bases and 4 bases, in that order; junction bases with no gene match: 8. The chain's CDR3 is CASSTATGGGYGYTF. In DNA, the CDR3 is TGTGCCAGCAGCACCGCGACAGGGGGAGGCTATGGCTACACCTTC.

The chain couples TRBV14 to TRBJ2-7, with 12 bases fitting TRBD2. V lost 5 bases and J lost 2; bases outside the gene matches: 7. The CDR3 contains 16 residues. The germline V gene encodes CDR1 SGHDN and CDR2 FVKESK. The CDR3 coding sequence is TGTGCCAGCAGCACCCGGACTAGCGGGAAGACCTACGAGCAGTACGTC. Its translation is CASSTRTSGKTYEQYV.

This chain uses TRBV28 with TRBJ2-7; a possible D gene is TRBD1 (5 bases). Germline CDR1 reads MDHEN; CDR2 reads SYDVKM. The CDR3 is 13 amino acids. V lost 6 bases and J lost 4, with 13 bases in between. Here the CDR3 reads CASRVTVGYEQYF. CDR3 nucleotide sequence: TGTGCCAGCAGGGTGACAGTGGGTTACGAGCAGTACTTC.

The chain employs TRBV19 and TRBJ2-3; a weak D match, TRBD1 (6 bases). The germline gives CDR1 LNHDA, CDR2 SQIVND (reference sequence). Between the trimmed V and J ends, which lost 1 base and 2 bases, there was a span of 7 bases. The CDR3 runs to 14 residues. CDR3 sequence (DNA): TGTGCCAGTAGTATAGGGGGACACACAGATACGCAGTATTTT. This sequence encodes CASSIGGHTDTQYF.

This clone was seen only once. DNA for the CDR3: TGTGCCAGTAGTCGTACAGCTAATGAAAAACTGTTTTTT. Encoded protein: CASSRTANEKLFF. V gene TRBV19 combines with J gene TRBJ1-4; unclear D gene. CDR1 and CDR2 (germline): LNHDA, SQIVND (reference sequence). This CDR3 region has 13 residues. Deletions cut 5 bases from V and 3 bases from J, with 7 bases between.

Within the sample, this clone is medium-sized. The chain links TRBV4-1 to TRBJ2-7, with 9 bases fitting TRBD1. With V trimmed by 4 bases and J by 2 bases, 3 bases remained unmatched. Germline V gives CDR1 MGHRA, CDR2 YSYEKL. The CDR3 has 14 residues. The CDR3 bases are TGCGCCAGCAGCCGCACAGGGGGCGCCTACGAGCAGTACTTC. Translated: CASSRTGGAYEQYF.

CDR3 sequence reads: CASSLDSLTGELFF. The DNA of the CDR3 is TGCGCCAGCAGCTTGGACTCCCTCACCGGGGAGCTGTTTTTT. The chain links TRBV5-1 to TRBJ2-2; D not certain. Trimming shortened V by 0 bases and J by 4 bases, and 7 bases separated the two germline ends. This CDR3 is built from 14 residues. The germline gives CDR1 SGHRS, CDR2 YFSETQ.

V gene TRBV9 combines with J gene TRBJ2-5; 9 bases fit TRBD1. V was clipped by 3 bases and J by 5 bases; unmatched bases: 8. The CDR3 sequence is 15 residues long. CDR1 SGDLS and CDR2 YYNGEE come from the germline V gene. The CDR3 region has the DNA TGTGCCAGCAGCGAGACAGGGGGTACGTGGGAGACCCAGTACTTC. It yields the protein CASSETGGTWETQYF.

The chain links TRBV2 to TRBJ2-2, with a weak D call TRBD2 (6 bases). Trimming left V 5 bases short and J 6 bases short, with 16 bases between. The CDR3 length is 15 residues. The germline gives CDR1 SNHLY, CDR2 FYNNEI. The chain's CDR3 is CASSLGELAPGELFF. The CDR3 DNA sequence: TGTGCCAGCAGTCTGGGAGAGCTAGCGCCCGGGGAGCTGTTTTTT.

The rearrangement links TRBV25-1 to TRBJ2-5; 12 bases line up with TRBD2. This CDR3 is 18 amino acids long. With 2 bases clipped from V and 1 base from J, the junction kept 8 bases outside the gene matches. Germline CDR1 reads MGHDK; CDR2 reads SYGVNS. The CDR3 reads CASSEPKTSGSSQETQYF. The CDR3 region has the DNA TGTGCCAGCAGTGAACCAAAGACTAGCGGGAGTTCCCAAGAGACCCAGTACTTC.

The V gene is TRBV7-9, the J gene TRBJ2-2; D ambiguous. Trimming cost V 4 bases and J 7 bases, with 19 bases left between them. This CDR3 is 16 amino acids long. Germline loops: CDR1 SEHNR, CDR2 FQNEAQ (reference sequence). CDR3 nucleotide sequence: TGTGCCAGCAGCTGGTCCCAGAGCAGAGGCAACGGGGAGCTGTTTTTT. It yields the protein CASSWSQSRGNGELFF.

The chain links TRBV5-1 to TRBJ2-3; TRBD2 matches 12 bases. Unmatched junction bases numbered 2, after V lost 3 bases and J lost 3 bases. From germline, CDR1 is SGHRS and CDR2 YFSETQ. This CDR3 region has 15 residues. DNA of the CDR3: TGCGCCAGCAGCTGGACTAGCGGGAAGACAGATACGCAGTATTTT. Its translation: CASSWTSGKTDTQYF. Full variable domain (outside the CDR3, taken from reference TRBV5-1 and TRBJ2-3): KAGVTQTPRYLIKTRGQQVTLSCSPISGHRSVSWYQQTPGQGLQFLFEYFSETQRNKGNFPGRFSGRQFSNSRSEMNVSTLELGDSALYLCASSWTSGKTDTQYFGPGTRLTVL.

This clone was seen only a few times. The chain combines TRBV11-3 with TRBJ2-1; 10 positions agree with TRBD2. V lost 5 bases to trimming and J lost 3 bases; unmatched junction nucleotides: 4. This CDR3 is 15 amino acids long. Germline V gene lookup returns CDR1 SGHNT and CDR2 YENEEA. The CDR3 loop is CASSQRTSGYNEQFF. The CDR3 DNA reads TGTGCCAGCAGCCAGCGGACTAGCGGCTACAATGAGCAGTTCTTC.

The chain links TRBV19 to TRBJ2-5; 12 nucleotides agree with TRBD2. The CDR3 sequence is 18 residues long. The J segment lost 3 bases and the V segment lost 3 bases, leaving 11 bases of the junction unmatched. The V gene's germline CDR1 is LNHDA and CDR2 SQIVND (reference sequence). The CDR3 sequence: CASSMGVTSGGLKETQYF. Written as DNA, the CDR3 is TGTGCCAGTAGTATGGGGGTGACTAGCGGGGGACTTAAAGAGACCCAGTACTTC.

The rearrangement links TRBV28 to TRBJ1-3; no definite D call. Trimming took 7 bases from V and 4 from J, leaving 14 bases between them. This CDR3 spans 14 amino acids. Germline V gene lookup returns CDR1 MDHEN and CDR2 SYDVKM. The CDR3 here is CASKPPGSGNTIYF. Here the CDR3 DNA reads TGTGCCAGCAAACCCCCGGGAAGCGGAAACACCATATATTTT. Variable domain in full (rest from reference TRBV28 and TRBJ1-3): DVKVTQSSRYLVKRTGEKVFLECVQDMDHENMFWYRQDPGLGLRLIYFSYDVKMKEKGDIPEGYSVSREKKERFSLILESASTNQTSMYLCASKPPGSGNTIYFGEGSWLTVV.

This chain uses TRBV4-2 with TRBJ2-3; D is unclear. The CDR3 contains 13 residues. Germline V gives CDR1 LGHNA, CDR2 YNFKEQ. Trimming pared 0 bases from V and 4 bases from J, leaving 5 bases between. DNA for the CDR3: TGTGCCAGCAGCCAAGATCAGGCAGATACGCAGTATTTT. The encoded protein is CASSQDQADTQYF.